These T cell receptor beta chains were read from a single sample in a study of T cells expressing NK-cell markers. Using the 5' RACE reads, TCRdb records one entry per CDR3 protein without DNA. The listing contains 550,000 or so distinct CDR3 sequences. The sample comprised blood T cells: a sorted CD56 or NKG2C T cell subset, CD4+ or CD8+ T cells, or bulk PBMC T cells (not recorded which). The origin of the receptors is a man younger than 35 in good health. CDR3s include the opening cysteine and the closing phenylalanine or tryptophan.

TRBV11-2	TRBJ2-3	CASSLRGLRSDTQYF
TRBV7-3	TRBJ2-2	CASSRLADAGELFF
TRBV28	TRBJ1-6	CASSTGNDSPLHF
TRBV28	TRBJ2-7	CASRTGRFYEQYF
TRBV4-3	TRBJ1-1	CASSQTDRASSTEAFF
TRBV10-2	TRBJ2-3	CASSENQGPDTQYF
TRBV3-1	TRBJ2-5	CASSQGHGAGLLETQYF
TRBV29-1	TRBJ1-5	CSVGGTGVNQPQHF
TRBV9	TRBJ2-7	CASAAGISYEQYF
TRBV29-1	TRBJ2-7	CSVEDREREGPLEGEQYF
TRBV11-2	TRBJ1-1	CASSSYGLGLTNTEAFF
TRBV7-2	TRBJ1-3	CASSPSTGTGNTIYF
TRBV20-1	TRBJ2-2	CSARDDLGTGELFF
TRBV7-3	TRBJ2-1	CASSLGTASSYNEQFF
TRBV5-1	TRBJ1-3	CASSFLPRTASSGNTIYF
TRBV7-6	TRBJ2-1	CASSLATSGSRNEQFF
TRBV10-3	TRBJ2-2	CAISVRGDTNTGELFF
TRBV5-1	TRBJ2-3	CASSLAGGRGADTQYF
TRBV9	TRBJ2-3	CASSDYRGRLVADTQYF
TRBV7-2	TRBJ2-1	CASSLVLAGRVEQFF
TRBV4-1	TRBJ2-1	CASSVSRDIYQSSYNEQFF
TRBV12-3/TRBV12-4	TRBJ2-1	CASSLDRSEQFF
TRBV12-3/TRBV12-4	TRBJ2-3	CASSFSASGFTDTQYF
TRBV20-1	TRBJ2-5	CSAREGSEETQYF
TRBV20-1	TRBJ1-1	CSARVDRRYTEAFF
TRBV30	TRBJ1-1	CAWSVMGAGETEAFF
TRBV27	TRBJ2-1	CASSSRLAGGRLDEQFF
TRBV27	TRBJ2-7	CASSLLSGTGLVEQYF
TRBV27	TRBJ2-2	CASRKPGTGTGELFF
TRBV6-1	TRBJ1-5	CASKVVNQPQHF
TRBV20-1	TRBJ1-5	CSATRSGVSNQPQHF